The 12 T cell receptor beta chains presented below share a single source sample, sequenced in a study of T cell responses to AZD1222 COVID-19 vaccine. The method was immunoSEQ multiplex PCR; TCRdb's version includes in-frame clones alone and lacks a portion of them. The sample contains 90,000 to 130,000 clones, about 92% of which appear only once. Here the sequenced sample was peripheral blood, taken on day 0 of MenACWY control vaccination. These receptors all come from an adult in good health.

This clone was observed a handful of times. Sequence at one end of the junction differs from germline and may be a read error. The V gene is TRBV4-3, the J gene TRBJ1-1; weak D call: TRBD1 (5 bases). The CDR3 loop spans 14 amino acids. Germline V gives CDR1 LGHNA, CDR2 YSLEER. The CDR3 here is CASSRDDGNSEAFF. For the CDR3, the DNA is TGCGCCAGCAGCCGGGACGACGGAAACAGTGAAGCTTTCTTT.

This chain uses TRBV6-6 with TRBJ1-4; D is possibly TRBD1 (5 bases). V shed 2 bases and J shed 8 bases, with 15 bases lying between them. Germline V gene lookup returns CDR1 MNHNY and CDR2 SVGAGI (reference sequence). The length of the CDR3 is 15 residues. The CDR3 nucleotides are TGTGCCAGCAGTTACGTAGCAGGGCCCCGGGAAAAACTGTTTTTT. Protein product: CASSYVAGPREKLFF.

J is TRBJ1-2 and V is TRBV30, with 8 bases fitting TRBD1. Germline V gene lookup returns CDR1 GTSNPN and CDR2 SVGIG (reference sequence). The CDR3 covers 13 residues. Trimming removed 3 bases from V and 6 bases from J; junction bases left unmatched: 6. The CDR3 bases are TGTGCCTGGAGCGGTGCAGGGGGCCATGGCTACACCTTC. The encoded protein is CAWSGAGGHGYTF.

This clone was observed a few times. The chain employs TRBV28 and TRBJ2-4; TRBD2 is a possible D gene (7 bases). From germline, CDR1 is MDHEN and CDR2 SYDVKM. Trimming removed 4 bases from V and 5 bases from J, with 18 bases in between. The CDR3 contains 16 residues. The CDR3 coding sequence is TGTGCCAGCAGTTCGGGGGGCGGTATTCTGGAAAACATTCAGTACTTC. Amino acids: CASSSGGGILENIQYF.

In this sample, this clone turned up once. Within the sample, other DNA sequences also encode this same CDR3. This chain joins TRBV5-4 and TRBJ1-2, with 9 bases lining up with TRBD1. With V trimmed by 2 bases and J by 7 bases, 3 bases remained unmatched. This CDR3 spans 13 amino acids. Germline V CDR1 and CDR2: SGHNT, YYREEE (reference sequence). The CDR3 region is CASSLQGAGGYTF. CDR3 DNA: TGTGCCAGCAGCTTACAGGGGGCGGGTGGCTACACCTTC.

This clone was seen a single time. The chain couples TRBV5-1 to TRBJ1-4; D is unclear. V was shortened by 0 bases and J by 5 bases, with 8 bases between the two germline ends. The CDR3 sequence is 14 residues long. The germline CDR1 and CDR2 sequences are SGHRS and YFSETQ. CDR3 nucleotide sequence: TGCGCCAGCAGCTTGGCCACGGACAATGAAAAACTGTTTTTT. Residues: CASSLATDNEKLFF.

V is TRBV6-2 or TRBV6-3 and J is TRBJ2-7; D might be TRBD2 (6 bases). This CDR3 contains 14 residues. The V end was cut by 4 bases, the J end by 3 bases, with 13 bases between. The germline gives CDR1 MNHEY, CDR2 SVGEGT. DNA of the CDR3: TGTGCCAGCAGTTTCGGCCGGGGGTACTACGAGCAGTACTTC. It encodes CASSFGRGYYEQYF.

The gene calls are TRBV6-5 and TRBJ1-6; D gene uncertain. The CDR3 extends over 14 amino acids. V was trimmed by 7 bases and J by 6 bases, leaving 13 bases between them. The germline gives CDR1 MNHEY, CDR2 SVGAGI. CDR3 DNA: TGTGCCAGCACCTACGGGGAGGGTAATTCACCCCTCCACTTT. It yields the protein CASTYGEGNSPLHF.

This clone was recorded once. The J gene is TRBJ2-2, the V gene TRBV19, with D maybe TRBD1 (6 bases). Trimming took off 7 bases at V and 0 bases at J, with 18 bases between the two ends. The CDR3 contains 17 residues. CDR1 and CDR2 (germline): LNHDA, SQIVND (reference sequence). The CDR3 DNA follows: TGTGCCAGTACCCGGACCCAACAGGGTTCGAACACCGGGGAGCTGTTTTTT. It is translated as CASTRTQQGSNTGELFF.

The rearrangement uses TRBV7-6 and TRBJ1-2; D is unresolved. Germline loops: CDR1 SGHVS, CDR2 FNYEAQ. The CDR3 runs 15 residues. The ends were cut back, 0 bases at V and 3 bases at J, with 11 bases in the middle. Here the CDR3 reads CASSLAGREDYGYTF. In nucleotides, the CDR3 is TGTGCCAGCAGCTTAGCAGGTCGAGAGGACTATGGCTACACCTTC.

The genes are TRBV6-1 and TRBJ2-3, with D maybe TRBD2 (7 bases). The germline V gene has CDR1 MNHNS and CDR2 SASEGT. The V and J ends lost 4 bases and 4 bases respectively, with 18 bases between them. This CDR3 is built from 16 residues. The CDR3 protein is CASSGLRGPTPDTQYF. For the CDR3, the DNA is TGTGCCAGCAGTGGCCTGCGGGGGCCAACCCCAGATACGCAGTATTTT.

The chain recombines TRBV7-9 with TRBJ2-3; TRBD1 or TRBD2 may be the D gene (5 bases each). Germline values: CDR1 SEHNR, CDR2 FQNEAQ (reference sequence). The CDR3 spans 15 residues. V gave up 3 bases and J gave up 1 base, with 11 bases separating them. CDR3 nucleotides: TGTGCCAGCAGCTTCCGGGGCGACGGCACAGATACGCAGTATTTT. It yields the protein CASSFRGDGTDTQYF.